Each of the 9 T cell receptor beta chains below was sequenced from the same sample in a study of blood T cell repertoires in COVID-19. The repertoire was sequenced with immunoSEQ multiplex PCR; TCRdb's copy has only in-frame clones and lacks some. The table has approximately 60,000 clones, approximately 80% seen once. Sample: peripheral blood. These receptors came from a man in his forties or fifties with active or convalescent COVID-19.

The chain has TRBV4-1 and TRBJ2-2; 8 bases are a match to TRBD1. Germline CDR1 reads MGHRA; CDR2 reads YSYEKL. V lost 1 base and J lost 0; bases outside the gene matches: 4. The CDR3 length is 17 residues. The DNA for the CDR3 is TGCGCCAGCAGCCAAGGGGGACAGGTAGCGAACACCGGGGAGCTGTTTTTT. It translates to CASSQGGQVANTGELFF.

This clone has just one count. The chain couples TRBV4-1 to TRBJ2-1; possibly TRBD1 for D (5 bases). Germline V gene sequence: CDR1 MGHRA, CDR2 YSYEKL. This CDR3 contains 16 residues. Trimming removed 7 bases at V and 5 bases at J, with 21 bases between. This CDR3 reads CASTRLGAGKDNEQFF. CDR3 DNA: TGCGCCAGCACCCGATTAGGGGCAGGGAAAGACAATGAGCAGTTCTTC.

This clone was observed once. This chain connects TRBV6-5 to TRBJ1-4; the D gene is possibly TRBD1 (5 bases). Germline V gives CDR1 MNHEY, CDR2 SVGAGI. This CDR3 contains 14 residues. V was shortened by 3 bases and J by 11 bases, with 16 bases between the two germline ends. The CDR3 DNA follows: TGTGCCAGCAGTTATCGGCAGGGTTTTGGGAAACTGTTTTTT. Translation: CASSYRQGFGKLFF.

CDR3 sequence (DNA): TGTGCCAGCAGCGTAGGAGGGATCGGGGAGCTGTTTTTT. Amino acids: CASSVGGIGELFF. The chain couples TRBV9 to TRBJ2-2, with D tentatively TRBD2 (5 bases). The germline CDR1 and CDR2 sequences are SGDLS and YYNGEE. Trimming removed 0 bases at V and 7 bases at J, with 7 bases between. The CDR3 consists of 13 residues.

This clone was counted a single time. The J gene is TRBJ2-7, the V gene TRBV7-2, with 9 nucleotides matching TRBD2. Germline assignment: CDR1 SGHTA and CDR2 FQGNSA. J was trimmed by 2 bases and V by 7 bases; bases with no gene match: 6. The CDR3 length is 14 residues. The DNA for the CDR3 is TGTGCCAGCAAAATAGCGGGAGCCACCTACGAGCAGTACTTC. Its protein product is CASKIAGATYEQYF.

J is TRBJ1-2 and V is TRBV6-5; D gene unclear. The V end was cut by 7 bases, the J end by 1 base, with 13 bases between. Germline CDR1 reads MNHEY; CDR2 reads SVGAGI. The CDR3 sequence is 14 residues long. The CDR3 protein is CASNNGILNYGYTF. The CDR3 coding sequence is TGTGCCAGCAATAACGGGATTCTTAACTATGGCTACACCTTC.

The rearrangement links TRBV7-8 to TRBJ2-5; D is unresolved. The CDR3 sequence is 14 residues long. Germline lookup yields CDR1 SGHVS and CDR2 FQNEAQ. Deletions cut 0 bases from V and 2 bases from J, with 7 bases between. The CDR3 is CASSLASSQETQYF. The CDR3 nucleotides are TGTGCCAGCAGCTTAGCTAGCAGTCAAGAGACCCAGTACTTC.

This rearrangement joins TRBV7-9 to TRBJ2-6, with no clear D. Trimming cost V 5 bases and J 0 bases, with 8 bases left between them. Germline CDR1 and CDR2: SEHNR and FQNEAQ (reference sequence). The CDR3 runs 15 residues. The CDR3 here is CASSRVSSGANVLTF. The CDR3 nucleotides are TGTGCCAGCAGCCGGGTGAGCTCTGGGGCCAACGTCCTGACTTTC.

The rearrangement joins TRBV11-2 to TRBJ2-2; 8 bases line up with TRBD1. CDR1 is SGHAT, CDR2 FQNNGV, per germline. Trimming removed 4 bases from V and 4 bases from J; junction bases left unmatched: 11. The length of the CDR3 is 17 residues. The CDR3 nucleotides are TGTGCCAGCAGCTCGCCCAGGACAGGGATGACCACCGGGGAGCTGTTTTTT. As protein: CASSSPRTGMTTGELFF.